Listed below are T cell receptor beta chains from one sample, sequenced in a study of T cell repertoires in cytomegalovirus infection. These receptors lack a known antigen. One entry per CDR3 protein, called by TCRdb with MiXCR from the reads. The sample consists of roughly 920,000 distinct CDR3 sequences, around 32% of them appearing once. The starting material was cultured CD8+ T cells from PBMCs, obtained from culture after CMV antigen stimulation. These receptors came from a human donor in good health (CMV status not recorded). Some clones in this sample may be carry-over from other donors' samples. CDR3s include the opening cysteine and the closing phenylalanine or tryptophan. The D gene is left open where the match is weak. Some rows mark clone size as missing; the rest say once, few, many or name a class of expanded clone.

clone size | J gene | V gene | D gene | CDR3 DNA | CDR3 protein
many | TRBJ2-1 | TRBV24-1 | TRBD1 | TGTGCCACCAGTGGCGCCGGGACAGTGGACTACAATGAGCAGTTCTTC | CATSGAGTVDYNEQFF
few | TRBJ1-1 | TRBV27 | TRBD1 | TGTGCCAGCAGCAGCCGGGACAGGGGCGCCATAAGATCAGGAAACACTGAAGCTTTCTTT | CASSSRDRGAIRSGNTEAFF
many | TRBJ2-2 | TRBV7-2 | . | TGTGCCAGCAGCTTAGGAGTTTACACCGGGGAGCTGTTTTTT | CASSLGVYTGELFF
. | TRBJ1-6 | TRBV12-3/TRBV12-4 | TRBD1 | TGTGCCAGCAGTTTCCGACAGGGAAATTTCCTTTTCGATTCACCCCTCCACTTT | CASSFRQGNFLFDSPLHF
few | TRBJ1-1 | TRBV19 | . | TGTGCCAGCCATCCTAAGTCCCCCCACAGGGCTAGGGACACTGAAGCTTTCTTT | CASHPKSPHRARDTEAFF
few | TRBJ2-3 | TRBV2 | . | TGTGCCAGAACCGACCAAGGGGCCAGGGGACCCCCCAGCACAGATACGCAGTATTTT | CARTDQGARGPPSTDTQYF
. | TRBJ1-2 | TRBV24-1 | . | TGTGCCATCAGTAAAACCTCCAAGGGGGGCATCGACTATGGCTACACCTTC | CAISKTSKGGIDYGYTF
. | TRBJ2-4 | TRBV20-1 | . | TGCAGTGCTAGATTGGCAGATTGGGCCAAAAACATTCAGTACTTC | CSARLADWAKNIQYF
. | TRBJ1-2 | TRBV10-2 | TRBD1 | TGCGCCAGCTCTGACAGGGCGGAAGATGGCTACACCTTC | CASSDRAEDGYTF
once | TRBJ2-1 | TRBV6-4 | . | TGTGCCAGCAGTGACCCGATCGAGGGGTCCAACAATGAGCAGTTCTTC | CASSDPIEGSNNEQFF
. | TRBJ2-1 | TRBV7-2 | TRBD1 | TGTGCCAGCAGCTTAGGAAAGACAGGGACCTACAATGAGCAGTTCTTC | CASSLGKTGTYNEQFF
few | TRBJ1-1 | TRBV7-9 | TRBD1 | TGTGCCAGCAGCGGGTGGGACAGTCAGAACACTGAAGCTTTCTTT | CASSGWDSQNTEAFF
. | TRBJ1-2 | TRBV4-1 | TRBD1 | TGCGCCAGCAGCCATGCGGGACAGGGAGCTTTCTATGGCTACACCTTC | CASSHAGQGAFYGYTF
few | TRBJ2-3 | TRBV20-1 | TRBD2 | TGCAGTGCACCGCGACTAGCGGGGCCCACAGATACGCAGTATTTT | CSAPRLAGPTDTQYF
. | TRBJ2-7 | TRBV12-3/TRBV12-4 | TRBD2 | TGTGCCAGCAGTTCAAGGGGTAGCGGGGGGCCTGAGGCCTACGAGCAGTACTTC | CASSSRGSGGPEAYEQYF
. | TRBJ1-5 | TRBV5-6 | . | TGTGCCAGCAGCTTGAGACAGTGGGGGGATCAGCCCCAGCATTTT | CASSLRQWGDQPQHF